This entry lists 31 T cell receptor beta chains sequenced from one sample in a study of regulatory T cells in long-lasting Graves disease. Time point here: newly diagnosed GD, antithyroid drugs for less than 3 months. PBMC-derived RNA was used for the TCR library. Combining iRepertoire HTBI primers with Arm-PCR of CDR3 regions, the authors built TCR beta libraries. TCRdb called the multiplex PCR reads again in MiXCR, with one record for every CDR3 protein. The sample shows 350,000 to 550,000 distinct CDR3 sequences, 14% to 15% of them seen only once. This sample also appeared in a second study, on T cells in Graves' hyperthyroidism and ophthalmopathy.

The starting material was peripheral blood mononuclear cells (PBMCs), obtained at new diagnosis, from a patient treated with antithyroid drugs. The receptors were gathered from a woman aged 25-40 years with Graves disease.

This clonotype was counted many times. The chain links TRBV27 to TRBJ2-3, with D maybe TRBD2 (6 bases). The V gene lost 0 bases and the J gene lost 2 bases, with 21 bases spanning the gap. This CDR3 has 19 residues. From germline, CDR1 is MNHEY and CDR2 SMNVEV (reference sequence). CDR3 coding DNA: TGTGCCAGCAGTTTATCGACAGCGGGCCCTCTTCGGGCCACAGATACGCAGTATTTT. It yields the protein CASSLSTAGPLRATDTQYF.

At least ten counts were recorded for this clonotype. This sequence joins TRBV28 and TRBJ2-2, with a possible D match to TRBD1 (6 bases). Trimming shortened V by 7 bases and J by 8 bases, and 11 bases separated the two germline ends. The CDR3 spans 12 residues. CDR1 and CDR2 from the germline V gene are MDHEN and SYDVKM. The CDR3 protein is CASTGVAGELFF. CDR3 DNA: TGTGCCAGCACAGGGGTGGCTGGGGAGCTGTTTTTT.

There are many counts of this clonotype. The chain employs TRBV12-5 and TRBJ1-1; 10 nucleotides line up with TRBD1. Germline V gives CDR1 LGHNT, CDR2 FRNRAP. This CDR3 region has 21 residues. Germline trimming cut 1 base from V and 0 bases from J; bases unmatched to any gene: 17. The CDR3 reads CASGLAKTKTGTGVMNTEAFF. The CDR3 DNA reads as TGTGCTAGTGGTTTGGCGAAAACTAAAACCGGGACAGGGGTGATGAACACTGAAGCTTTCTTT.

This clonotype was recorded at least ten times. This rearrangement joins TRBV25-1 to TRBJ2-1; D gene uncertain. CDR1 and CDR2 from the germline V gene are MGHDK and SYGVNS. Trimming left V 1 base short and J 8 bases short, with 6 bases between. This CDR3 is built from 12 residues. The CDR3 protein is CASSEWLDEQFF. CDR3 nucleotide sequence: TGTGCCAGCAGTGAATGGTTAGATGAGCAGTTCTTC.

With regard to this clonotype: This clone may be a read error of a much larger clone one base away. The DNA of the CDR3 is TGCAGCGTTGAAGGGGAGACAGCTTACGGGCAGTACTTC. Amino acid sequence: CSVEGETAYGQYF. The V and J genes are TRBV29-1 and TRBJ2-7; D tentatively reads TRBD1 or TRBD2 (5 bases each). The germline CDR1 and CDR2 sequences are SQVTM and ANQGSEA. CDR3 length: 13 residues.

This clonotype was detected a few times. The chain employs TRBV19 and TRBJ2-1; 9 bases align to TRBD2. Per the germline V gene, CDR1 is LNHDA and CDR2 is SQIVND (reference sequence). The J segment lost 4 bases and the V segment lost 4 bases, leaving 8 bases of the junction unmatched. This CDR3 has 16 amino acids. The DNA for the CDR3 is TGTGCCAGTAGTAAAGATAGCGGGAGTCTGTACAATGAGCAGTTCTTC. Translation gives CASSKDSGSLYNEQFF.

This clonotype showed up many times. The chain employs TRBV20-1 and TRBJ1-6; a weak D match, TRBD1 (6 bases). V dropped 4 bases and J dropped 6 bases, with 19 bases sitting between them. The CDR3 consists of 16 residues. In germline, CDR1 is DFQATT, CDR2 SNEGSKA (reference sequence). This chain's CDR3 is CSANPQGVMGNSPLHF. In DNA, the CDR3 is TGCAGTGCTAACCCACAGGGAGTAATGGGTAATTCACCCCTCCACTTT.

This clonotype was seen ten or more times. The CDR3 DNA follows: TGTGCCAGCAGCTTGGCCCTAGTGGCCCGAACGTCCGAGACCCAGTACTTC. Translation gives CASSLALVARTSETQYF. The chain couples TRBV5-5 to TRBJ2-5, with unresolved D. Trimming cost V 0 bases and J 5 bases, with 20 bases left between them. Germline CDR1 is SGHKS and CDR2 is YYEKEE (reference sequence). The CDR3 spans 17 residues.

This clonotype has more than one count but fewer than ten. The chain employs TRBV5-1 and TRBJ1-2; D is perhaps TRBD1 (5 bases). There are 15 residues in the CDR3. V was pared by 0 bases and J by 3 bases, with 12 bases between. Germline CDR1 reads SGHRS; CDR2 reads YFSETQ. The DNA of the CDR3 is TGCGCCAGCAGCTTGGCGCCACAGGTGGACTATGGCTACACCTTC. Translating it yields CASSLAPQVDYGYTF.

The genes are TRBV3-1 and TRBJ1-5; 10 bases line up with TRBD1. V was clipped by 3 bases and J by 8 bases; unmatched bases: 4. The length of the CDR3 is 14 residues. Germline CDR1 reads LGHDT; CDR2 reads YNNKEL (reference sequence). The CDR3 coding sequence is TGTGCCAGCAGCCAGGGGGGACAGGGGAAGCCCCAGCATTTT. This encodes CASSQGGQGKPQHF.

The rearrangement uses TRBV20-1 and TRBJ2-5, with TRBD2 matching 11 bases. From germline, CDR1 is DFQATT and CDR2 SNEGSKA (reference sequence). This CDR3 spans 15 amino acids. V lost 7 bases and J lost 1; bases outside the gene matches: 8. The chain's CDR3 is CSDKGTSGPQETQYF. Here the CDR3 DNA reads TGCAGTGATAAAGGGACTAGCGGTCCCCAAGAGACCCAGTACTTC.

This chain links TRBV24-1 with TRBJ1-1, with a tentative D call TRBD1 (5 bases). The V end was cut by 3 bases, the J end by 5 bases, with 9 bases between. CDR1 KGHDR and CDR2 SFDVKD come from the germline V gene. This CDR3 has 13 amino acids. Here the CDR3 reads CATSDGQWTEAFF. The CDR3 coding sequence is TGTGCCACCAGTGATGGACAATGGACTGAAGCTTTCTTT.

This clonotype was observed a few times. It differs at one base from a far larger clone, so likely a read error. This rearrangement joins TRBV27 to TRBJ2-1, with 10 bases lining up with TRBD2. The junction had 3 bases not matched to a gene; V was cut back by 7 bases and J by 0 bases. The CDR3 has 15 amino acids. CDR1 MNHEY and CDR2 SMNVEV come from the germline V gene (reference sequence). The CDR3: CASTPSGSSYNEQFF. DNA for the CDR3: TGTGCCAGCACCCCTAGCGGGAGCTCCTACAATGAGCAGTTCTTC.

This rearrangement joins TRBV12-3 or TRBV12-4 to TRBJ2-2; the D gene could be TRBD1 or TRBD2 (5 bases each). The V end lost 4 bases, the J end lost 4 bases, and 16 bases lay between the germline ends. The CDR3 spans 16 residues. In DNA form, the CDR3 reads TGTGCCAGCAGTTCCCAGGGAGCGGTCTCCACCGGGGAGCTGTTTTTT. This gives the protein CASSSQGAVSTGELFF.

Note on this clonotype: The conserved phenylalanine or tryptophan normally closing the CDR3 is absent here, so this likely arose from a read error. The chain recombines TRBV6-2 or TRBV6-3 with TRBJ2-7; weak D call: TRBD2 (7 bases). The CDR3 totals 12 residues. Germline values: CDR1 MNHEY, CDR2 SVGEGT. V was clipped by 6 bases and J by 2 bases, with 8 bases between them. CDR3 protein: CASRGGPYEQYL. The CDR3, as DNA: TGTGCCAGCAGGGGGGGGCCCTACGAGCAGTACCTC.

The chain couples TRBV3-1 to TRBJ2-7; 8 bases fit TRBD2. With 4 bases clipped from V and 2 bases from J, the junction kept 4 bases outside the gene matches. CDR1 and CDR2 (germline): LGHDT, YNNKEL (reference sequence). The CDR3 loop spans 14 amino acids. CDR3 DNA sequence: TGTGCCAGCAGCCCCGTAGCGGGAACCTACGAGCAGTACTTC. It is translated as CASSPVAGTYEQYF.

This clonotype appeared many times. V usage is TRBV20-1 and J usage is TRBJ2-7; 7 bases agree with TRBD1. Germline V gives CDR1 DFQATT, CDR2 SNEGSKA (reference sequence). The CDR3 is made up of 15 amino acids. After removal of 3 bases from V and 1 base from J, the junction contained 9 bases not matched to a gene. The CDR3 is CSASDRQGLSYEQYF. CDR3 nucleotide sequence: TGCAGTGCTAGTGACAGACAGGGTCTATCCTACGAGCAGTACTTC.

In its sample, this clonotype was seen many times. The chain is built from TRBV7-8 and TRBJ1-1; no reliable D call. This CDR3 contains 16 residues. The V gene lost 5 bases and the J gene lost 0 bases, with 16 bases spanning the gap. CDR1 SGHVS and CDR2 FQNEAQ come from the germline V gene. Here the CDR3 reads CASSPILAGVNTEAFF. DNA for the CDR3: TGTGCCAGCAGCCCCATTCTTGCGGGAGTGAACACTGAAGCTTTCTTT.

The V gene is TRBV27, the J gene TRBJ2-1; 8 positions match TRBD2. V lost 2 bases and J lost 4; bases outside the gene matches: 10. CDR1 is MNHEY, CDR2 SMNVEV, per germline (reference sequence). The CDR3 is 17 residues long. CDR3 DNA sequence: TGTGCCAGCAGTTTAATAGTCGATAGCGGGGAGTACAATGAGCAGTTCTTC. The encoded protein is CASSLIVDSGEYNEQFF.

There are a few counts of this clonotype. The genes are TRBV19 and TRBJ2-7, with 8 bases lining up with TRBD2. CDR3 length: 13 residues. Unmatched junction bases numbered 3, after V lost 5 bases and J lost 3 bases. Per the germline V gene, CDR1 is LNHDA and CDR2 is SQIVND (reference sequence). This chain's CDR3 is CASSETSVYEQYF. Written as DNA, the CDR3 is TGTGCCAGTAGTGAGACTAGCGTCTACGAGCAGTACTTC.

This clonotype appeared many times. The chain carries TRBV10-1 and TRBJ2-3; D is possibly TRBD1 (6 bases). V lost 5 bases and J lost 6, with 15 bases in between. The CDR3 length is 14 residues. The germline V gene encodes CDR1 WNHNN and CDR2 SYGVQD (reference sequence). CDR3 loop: CASSKGEMGDTQYF. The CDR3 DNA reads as TGCGCCAGCAGTAAGGGGGAGATGGGGGATACGCAGTATTTT.

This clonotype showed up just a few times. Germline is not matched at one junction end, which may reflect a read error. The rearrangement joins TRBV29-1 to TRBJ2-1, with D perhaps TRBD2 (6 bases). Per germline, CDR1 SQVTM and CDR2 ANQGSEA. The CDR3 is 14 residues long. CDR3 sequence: CSARGTSSHNEQFF. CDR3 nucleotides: TGCAGCGCTCGCGGAACTAGCTCCCACAATGAGCAGTTCTTC.

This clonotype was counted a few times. The CDR3 bases are TGTGCCAGCAGTTTCGACCTCTATGGCTACACCTTC. It encodes CASSFDLYGYTF. The rearrangement uses TRBV12-3 or TRBV12-4 and TRBJ1-2; unclear D gene. V was cut by 3 bases and J by 4 bases, with 6 bases left in between. The CDR3 contains 12 residues.

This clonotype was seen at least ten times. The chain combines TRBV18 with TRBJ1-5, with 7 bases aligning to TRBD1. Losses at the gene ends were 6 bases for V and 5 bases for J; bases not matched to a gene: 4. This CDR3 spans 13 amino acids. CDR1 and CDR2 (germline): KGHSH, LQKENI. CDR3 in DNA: TGTGCCAGCTCGGGGACAGCCGATCAGCCCCAGCATTTT. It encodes CASSGTADQPQHF.

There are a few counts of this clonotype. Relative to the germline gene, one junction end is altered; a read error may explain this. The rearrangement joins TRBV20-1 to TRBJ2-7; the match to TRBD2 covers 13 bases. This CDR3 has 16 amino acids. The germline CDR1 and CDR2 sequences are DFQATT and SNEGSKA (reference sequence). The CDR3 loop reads CSASPLYSGTSGVPTF. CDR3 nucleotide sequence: TGCAGTGCTAGCCCCCTCTACAGCGGGACTAGCGGGGTTCCCACCTTC.

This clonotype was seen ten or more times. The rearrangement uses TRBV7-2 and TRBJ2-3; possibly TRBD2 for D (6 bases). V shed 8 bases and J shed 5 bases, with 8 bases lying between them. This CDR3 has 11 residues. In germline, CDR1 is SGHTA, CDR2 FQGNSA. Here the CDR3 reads CASSGVDTQYF. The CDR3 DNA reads TGTGCCAGCTCGGGGGTAGATACGCAGTATTTT.

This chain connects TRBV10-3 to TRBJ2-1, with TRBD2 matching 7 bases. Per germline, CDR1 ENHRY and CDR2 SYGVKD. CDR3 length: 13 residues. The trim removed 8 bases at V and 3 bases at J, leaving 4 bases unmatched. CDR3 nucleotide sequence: TGTGCCATCCGGGTAGCGGGCTACAATGAGCAGTTCTTC. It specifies CAIRVAGYNEQFF.

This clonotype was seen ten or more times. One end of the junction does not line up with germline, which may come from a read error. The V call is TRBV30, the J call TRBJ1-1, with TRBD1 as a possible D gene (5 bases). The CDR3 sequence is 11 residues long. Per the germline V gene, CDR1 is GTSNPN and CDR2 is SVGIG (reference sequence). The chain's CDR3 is CASYLQGPILF. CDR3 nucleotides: TGTGCCTCATACCTGCAGGGACCGATCCTCTTT.

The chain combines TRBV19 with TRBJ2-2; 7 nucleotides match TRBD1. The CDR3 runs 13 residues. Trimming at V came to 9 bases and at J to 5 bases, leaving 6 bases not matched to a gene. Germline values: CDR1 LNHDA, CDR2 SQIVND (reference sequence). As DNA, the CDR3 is TGTGCCAGCCTTCACAGGGGTACCGGGGAGCTGTTTTTT. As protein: CASLHRGTGELFF.

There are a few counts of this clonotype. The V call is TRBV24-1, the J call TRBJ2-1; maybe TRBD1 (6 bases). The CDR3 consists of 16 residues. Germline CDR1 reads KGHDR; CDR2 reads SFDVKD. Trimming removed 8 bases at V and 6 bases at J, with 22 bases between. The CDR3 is CATMASEQGFGNEQFF. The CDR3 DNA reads TGTGCCACCATGGCTTCAGAACAGGGTTTTGGCAATGAGCAGTTCTTC.

Here the CDR3 DNA reads TGTGCCATCAGTGGAGCAAGGAGGGTTAACACTGAAGCTTTCTTT. Translated: CAISGARRVNTEAFF. The chain has TRBV10-3 and TRBJ1-1; D is uncertain. This CDR3 is built from 15 residues. V lost 4 bases, J lost 2 bases, and 14 bases lay in between. Germline CDR1 is ENHRY and CDR2 is SYGVKD.